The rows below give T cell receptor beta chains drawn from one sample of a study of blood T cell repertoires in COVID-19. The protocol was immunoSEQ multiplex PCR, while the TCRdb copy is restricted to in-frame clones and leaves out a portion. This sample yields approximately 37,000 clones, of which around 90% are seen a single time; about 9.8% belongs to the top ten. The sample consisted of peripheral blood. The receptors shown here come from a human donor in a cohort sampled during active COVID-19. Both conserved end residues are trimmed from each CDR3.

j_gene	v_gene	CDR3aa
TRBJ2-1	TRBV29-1	SVRRGAYNEQF
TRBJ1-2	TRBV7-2	ASSSSGTDNSYGYT
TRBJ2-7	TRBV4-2	ASSQGFSGGSYEQY
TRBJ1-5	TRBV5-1	ASSLGDRVNQPQH
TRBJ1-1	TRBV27	ASRGDRASNTEAF
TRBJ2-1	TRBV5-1	ASSLGQGMDEQF
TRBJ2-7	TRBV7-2	ASSPGTSGRRNEQY
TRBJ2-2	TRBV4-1	ASSHPGLAGEPGELF
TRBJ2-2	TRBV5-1	ASSPWGSGGSNTGELF
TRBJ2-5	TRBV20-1	SASLTGPGETQY
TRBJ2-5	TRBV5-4	ASSDSGLETQY
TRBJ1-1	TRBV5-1	ASSSDLEVNTEAF
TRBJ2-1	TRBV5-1	ASSLVTSGYLNEQF
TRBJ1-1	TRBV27	ASSPGGQGVVTEAF
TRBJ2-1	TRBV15	ATSRATASGRAGSQF